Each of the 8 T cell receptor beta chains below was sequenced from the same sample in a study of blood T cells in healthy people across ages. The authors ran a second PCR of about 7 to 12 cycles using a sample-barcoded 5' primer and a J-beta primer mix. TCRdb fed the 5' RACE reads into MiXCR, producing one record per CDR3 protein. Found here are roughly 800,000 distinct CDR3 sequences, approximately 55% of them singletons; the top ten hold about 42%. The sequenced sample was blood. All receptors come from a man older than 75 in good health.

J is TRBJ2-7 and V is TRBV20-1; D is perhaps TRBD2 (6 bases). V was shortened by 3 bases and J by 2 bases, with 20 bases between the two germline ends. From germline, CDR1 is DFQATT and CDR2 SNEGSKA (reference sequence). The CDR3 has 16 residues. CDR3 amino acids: CSASTLGPGLTYEQYF. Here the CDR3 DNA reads TGCAGTGCTAGCACGTTGGGCCCGGGACTGACCTACGAGCAGTACTTC.

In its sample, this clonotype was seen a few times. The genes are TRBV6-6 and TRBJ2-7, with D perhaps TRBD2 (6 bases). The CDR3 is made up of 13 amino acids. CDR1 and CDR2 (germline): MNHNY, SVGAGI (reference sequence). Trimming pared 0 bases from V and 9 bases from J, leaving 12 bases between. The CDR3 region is CASSYSGGSGQYF. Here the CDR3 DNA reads TGTGCCAGCAGTTACTCAGGAGGGAGCGGGCAGTACTTC.

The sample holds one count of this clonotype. CDR3 DNA sequence: TGTGCCAGCAGTGGGACGGGGCGGAGGACGGAGACCCAGTACTTC. It is translated as CASSGTGRRTETQYF. The chain joins TRBV9 to TRBJ2-5; the D gene could be TRBD1 or TRBD2 (5 bases each). This CDR3 region has 15 residues. Germline values: CDR1 SGDLS, CDR2 YYNGEE. V lost 5 bases, J lost 5 bases, and 19 bases lay in between. Using reference TRBV9 and TRBJ2-5 for the parts outside the CDR3, the full variable domain is DSGVTQTPKHLITATGQRVTLRCSPRSGDLSVYWYQQSLDQGLQFLIQYYNGEERAKGNILERFSAQQFPDLHSELNLSSLELGDSALYFCASSGTGRRTETQYFGPGTRLLVL.

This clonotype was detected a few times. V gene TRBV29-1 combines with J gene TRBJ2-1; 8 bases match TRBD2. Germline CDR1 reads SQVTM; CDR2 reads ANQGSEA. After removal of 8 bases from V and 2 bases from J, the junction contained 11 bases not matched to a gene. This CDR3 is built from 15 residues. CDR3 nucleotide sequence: TGCAGCTGTAACGGGGGGGAGCGAGCCTACAATGAGCAGTTCTTC. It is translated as CSCNGGERAYNEQFF.

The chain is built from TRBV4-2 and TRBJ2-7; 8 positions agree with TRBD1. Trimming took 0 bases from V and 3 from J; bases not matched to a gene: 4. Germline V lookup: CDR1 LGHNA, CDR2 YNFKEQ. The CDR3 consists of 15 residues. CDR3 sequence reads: CASSQDRQGYYEQYF. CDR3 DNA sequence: TGTGCCAGCAGCCAAGATCGACAGGGGTACTACGAGCAGTACTTC.

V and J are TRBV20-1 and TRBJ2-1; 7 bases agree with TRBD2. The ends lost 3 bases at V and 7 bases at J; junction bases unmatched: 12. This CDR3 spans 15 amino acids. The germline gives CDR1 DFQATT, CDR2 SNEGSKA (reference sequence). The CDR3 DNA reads TGCAGTGCTAGGAGCGGCGGGAGAGACTTAAATGAGCAGTTCTTC. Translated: CSARSGGRDLNEQFF.

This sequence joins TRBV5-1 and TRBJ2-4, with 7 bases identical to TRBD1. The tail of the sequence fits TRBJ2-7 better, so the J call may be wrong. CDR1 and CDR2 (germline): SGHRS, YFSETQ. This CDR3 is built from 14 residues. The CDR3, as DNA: TGCGCCAGCAGCTCGACAGGGCTTGGGGTCGAGCAGTACTTC. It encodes CASSSTGLGVEQYF.

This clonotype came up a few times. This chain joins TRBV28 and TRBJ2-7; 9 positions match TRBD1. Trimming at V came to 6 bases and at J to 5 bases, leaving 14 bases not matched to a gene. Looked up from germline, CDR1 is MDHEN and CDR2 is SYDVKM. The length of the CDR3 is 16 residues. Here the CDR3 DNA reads TGTGCCAGCAGAGTTACCGGGACAGGGAAAAGGGACGAGCAGTACTTC. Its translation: CASRVTGTGKRDEQYF.